Sequencing of this T cell receptor beta chain was carried out in a study of T cells in localized non-small cell lung cancer. General observations from the study: In adjacent lung, a median roughly 53 of the top 100 tumor clones were found.

This clone showed up just once. Its cognate antigen is unknown. The J segment lost 1 base and the V segment lost 3 bases, leaving 6 bases of the junction unmatched. This CDR3 is 15 amino acids long. CDR1 is MNHEY, CDR2 SMNVEV, per germline (reference sequence). Measured with immunoSEQ multiplex PCR; TCRdb has only the in-frame clones, and not every one. The data show some 82,000 clones, around three quarters seen once. Sequencing was performed on PBMCs, taken before any cancer treatment. The chain has TRBV27 and TRBJ2-7, with 7 bases that match TRBD1. The origin of this receptor is a man aged 40-75 years with stage II squamous cell lung carcinoma. CDR3 nucleotide sequence: TGTGCCAGCAGTTTCTTAGGGACAGCGTCCTACGAGCAGTACTTC. Its translation: CASSFLGTASYEQYF.